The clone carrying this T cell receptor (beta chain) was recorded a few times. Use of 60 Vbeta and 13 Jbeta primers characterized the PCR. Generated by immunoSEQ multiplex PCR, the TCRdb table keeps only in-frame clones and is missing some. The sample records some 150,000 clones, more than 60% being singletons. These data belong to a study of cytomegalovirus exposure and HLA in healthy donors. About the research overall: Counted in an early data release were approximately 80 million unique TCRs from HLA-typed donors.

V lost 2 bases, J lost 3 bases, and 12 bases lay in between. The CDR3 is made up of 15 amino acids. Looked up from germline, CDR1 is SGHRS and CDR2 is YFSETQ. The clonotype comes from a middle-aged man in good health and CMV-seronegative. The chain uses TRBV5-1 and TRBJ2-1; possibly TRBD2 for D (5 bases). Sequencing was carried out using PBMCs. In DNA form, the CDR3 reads TGCGCCAGCAGCTTAGCGGTGGGGAGCTACAATGAGCAGTTCTTC. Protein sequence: CASSLAVGSYNEQFF.